The 27 T cell receptor beta chains below were found in one sample sequenced in a study of shared clonotypes between healthy human individuals. The assay was immunoSEQ multiplex PCR, and TCRdb's table has in-frame clones only and misses some. Found here are roughly 1,100,000 clones, approximately 72% of them singletons; the top ten hold approximately 1.5%. Specimen: memory CD4+ T cells sorted from blood. The subset is: CD45RA-negative fraction. Receptors originate from a man between 18 and 29 years old in good health.

The chain employs TRBV4-1 and TRBJ2-2, with a tentative D call TRBD1 (6 bases). Germline V gene sequence: CDR1 MGHRA, CDR2 YSYEKL. The CDR3 sequence is 17 residues long. V lost 1 base and J 5 bases, leaving 17 bases between the germline ends. The DNA of the CDR3 is TGCGCCAGCAGCCAAGGGTACTCAGGGGTCGGTACCGGGGAGCTGTTTTTT. Protein sequence: CASSQGYSGVGTGELFF.

J is TRBJ2-5 and V is TRBV10-3, with D possibly being TRBD2 (5 bases). Per the germline V gene, CDR1 is ENHRY and CDR2 is SYGVKD. This CDR3 region has 13 residues. Trimming removed 7 bases at V and 4 bases at J, with 13 bases between. The CDR3 region has the DNA TGTGCCATCACCAACGGACTTTTAGAGACCCAGTACTTC. Translated: CAITNGLLETQYF.

This chain joins TRBV7-2 and TRBJ2-3, with D perhaps matching TRBD2 (6 bases). The CDR3 length is 15 residues. CDR1 and CDR2 (germline): SGHTA, FQGNSA. V lost 1 base, J lost 2 bases, and 10 bases lay in between. The CDR3 sequence: CASSLVLAHTDTQYF. The CDR3 coding sequence is TGTGCCAGCAGCTTAGTGCTAGCGCACACAGATACGCAGTATTTT.

This chain uses TRBV19 with TRBJ1-5, with 9 bases matching TRBD1. This CDR3 is built from 13 residues. Germline assignment: CDR1 LNHDA and CDR2 SQIVND (reference sequence). Germline trimming cut 9 bases from V and 8 bases from J; bases unmatched to any gene: 8. The CDR3 sequence: CASRTGAGEPQHF. In DNA form, the CDR3 reads TGTGCCAGCCGGACAGGGGCGGGGGAGCCCCAGCATTTT.

The chain joins TRBV6-1 to TRBJ2-7; 8 nucleotides match TRBD1. The germline V gene has CDR1 MNHNS and CDR2 SASEGT. Trimming took 10 bases from V and 6 from J; bases not matched to a gene: 11. This CDR3 has 13 residues. CDR3 residues: CATSQTGDGEQYF. The CDR3 coding sequence is TGTGCCACTAGTCAGACAGGGGATGGCGAGCAGTACTTC.

The genes are TRBV28 and TRBJ2-7; 7 bases line up with TRBD1. The germline gives CDR1 MDHEN, CDR2 SYDVKM. This CDR3 is built from 14 residues. Germline trimming cut 7 bases from V and 1 base from J; bases unmatched to any gene: 7. The CDR3 DNA follows: TGTGCCAGCAAACCGGGACAGCAGTCCTACGAGCAGTACTTC. Its protein is CASKPGQQSYEQYF.

This chain's CDR3 is CASRGQRTEAFF. The CDR3 bases are TGTGCCAGCAGGGGTCAAAGGACTGAAGCTTTCTTT. The chain joins TRBV2 to TRBJ1-1; D is undetermined. This CDR3 is 12 amino acids long. V dropped 6 bases and J dropped 5 bases, with 10 bases sitting between them. Germline CDR1 SNHLY, CDR2 FYNNEI.

The chain combines TRBV6-4 with TRBJ1-2; possible D gene TRBD1, 5 bases. Germline CDR1 and CDR2: MRHNA and SNTAGT. The CDR3 extends over 16 amino acids. V lost 6 bases and J lost 7, with 24 bases in between. The DNA for the CDR3 is TGTGCCAGCAGAAGGTCGGGGCTCCTTGCGTCCTCTGGCTACACCTTC. This gives the protein CASRRSGLLASSGYTF.

In this sample, this clone turned up once. The chain uses TRBV5-6 and TRBJ2-5, with TRBD2 as a possible D gene (5 bases). The CDR3 length is 16 residues. With 1 base removed from V and 2 bases from J, the gap between germline ends came to 15 bases. Germline V gene lookup returns CDR1 SGHDT and CDR2 YYEEEE. CDR3 sequence (DNA): TGTGCCAGCAGCTTGAGACGGAGAACGGGGCAAGAGACCCAGTACTTC. Protein: CASSLRRRTGQETQYF.

The genes are TRBV6-1 and TRBJ1-1; possible D gene TRBD1, 5 bases. The CDR3 runs 13 residues. Per the germline V gene, CDR1 is MNHNS and CDR2 is SASEGT. V lost 10 bases and J 1 base, leaving 13 bases between the germline ends. The CDR3, as DNA: TGTGCCACCCGGGTGACAGCGAACACTGAAGCTTTCTTT. It yields the protein CATRVTANTEAFF.

V usage is TRBV6-5 and J usage is TRBJ2-3; perhaps TRBD2 as D (6 bases). Germline V lookup: CDR1 MNHEY, CDR2 SVGAGI. The CDR3 sequence is 15 residues long. Between the trimmed V and J ends, which lost 5 bases and 6 bases, there was a span of 18 bases. The CDR3 loop is CASSPRLGASDTQYF. The CDR3 nucleotides are TGTGCCAGCAGTCCTCGACTAGGAGCCAGTGATACGCAGTATTTT.

The V call is TRBV30, the J call TRBJ2-5; the D gene is possibly TRBD2 (6 bases). Germline V gene sequence: CDR1 GTSNPN, CDR2 SVGIG (reference sequence). Trimming removed 4 bases at V and 0 bases at J, with 15 bases between. The CDR3 spans 15 residues. The CDR3 region has the DNA TGTGCCTGGACCCGTGGGGGGACTTACCAAGAGACCCAGTACTTC. Protein sequence: CAWTRGGTYQETQYF.

This clone was seen only once. This CDR3 reads CASSPGSSSETQYF. Written as DNA, the CDR3 is TGTGCCAGCAGCCCGGGTAGTTCATCAGAGACCCAGTACTTC. The chain employs TRBV11-2 and TRBJ2-5, with D unresolved. V lost 5 bases to trimming and J lost 4 bases, with 14 bases between them. CDR3 length equals 14 residues. Germline-derived CDR1 and CDR2 are SGHAT and FQNNGV.

V and J are TRBV2 and TRBJ2-7; 11 bases line up with TRBD2. The CDR3 runs to 14 residues. J lost 6 bases, V lost 5 bases, and 6 bases had no gene match. The germline V gene encodes CDR1 SNHLY and CDR2 FYNNEI. This CDR3 is CASSRNSGRAEQYF. CDR3 DNA: TGTGCCAGCAGTCGGAATAGCGGGAGGGCCGAGCAGTACTTC.

The chain uses TRBV4-1 and TRBJ2-7, with 11 nucleotides matching TRBD1. Germline V gene lookup returns CDR1 MGHRA and CDR2 YSYEKL. The CDR3 is 18 residues long. V gave up 6 bases and J gave up 7 bases; unmatched junction bases: 20. CDR3 protein: CASSLHPSGTGGSLEQYF. In nucleotides, the CDR3 is TGCGCCAGCAGTCTACATCCATCCGGGACAGGGGGGAGTTTAGAGCAGTACTTC.

This chain connects TRBV7-2 to TRBJ2-4; TRBD2 matches at 9 bases. The CDR3 is 19 residues long. Germline CDR1 and CDR2: SGHTA and FQGNSA. V shed 4 bases, J shed 1 base, and the junction held 14 bases outside the gene matches. The CDR3 protein is CASSSSGAGGSWAKNIQYF. As DNA, the CDR3 is TGTGCCAGCAGCTCCTCTGGAGCGGGAGGTTCCTGGGCCAAAAACATTCAGTACTTC.

CDR3 residues: CASSGDRVGYFF. The CDR3 DNA is TGTGCCAGTAGTGGGGACAGGGTCGGGTACTTTTTT. The rearrangement links TRBV19 to TRBJ1-4; 9 bases map to TRBD1. There are 12 residues in the CDR3. The germline V gene encodes CDR1 LNHDA and CDR2 SQIVND (reference sequence). V shed 5 bases, J shed 17 bases, and the junction held 9 bases outside the gene matches.

This chain connects TRBV4-1 to TRBJ1-2; D is unresolved. This CDR3 is 15 amino acids long. The V end was cut by 0 bases, the J end by 4 bases, with 12 bases between. Germline assignment: CDR1 MGHRA and CDR2 YSYEKL. Here the CDR3 DNA reads TGCGCCAGCAGCCAAGATTTCGGGAATTTCTATGGCTACACCTTC. Its protein product is CASSQDFGNFYGYTF.

The chain joins TRBV5-1 to TRBJ2-3, with TRBD2 as a possible D gene (6 bases). Germline V gene lookup returns CDR1 SGHRS and CDR2 YFSETQ. Trimming took off 6 bases at V and 2 bases at J, with 13 bases between the two ends. The length of the CDR3 is 14 residues. The CDR3 protein is CASKGGKITDTQYF. CDR3 DNA: TGCGCCAGCAAAGGCGGGAAAATCACAGATACGCAGTATTTT. The whole variable domain, remainder taken from reference TRBV5-1 and TRBJ2-3, is KAGVTQTPRYLIKTRGQQVTLSCSPISGHRSVSWYQQTPGQGLQFLFEYFSETQRNKGNFPGRFSGRQFSNSRSEMNVSTLELGDSALYLCASKGGKITDTQYFGPGTRLTVL.

The CDR3 DNA reads as TGTGCCAGCAGCCCCGGGACCGAGCGGGCCAACGTCCTGACTTTC. Translating gives CASSPGTERANVLTF. The genes are TRBV7-3 and TRBJ2-6; D possibly matches TRBD1 or TRBD2 (5 bases each). Between the trimmed V and J ends, which lost 5 bases and 5 bases, there was a span of 13 bases. Germline CDR1 is SGHTA and CDR2 is FQGTGA. The CDR3 extends over 15 amino acids.

This chain links TRBV6-5 with TRBJ2-7; no definite D call. Looked up from germline, CDR1 is MNHEY and CDR2 is SVGAGI. V lost 8 bases to trimming and J lost 3 bases, with 20 bases between them. This CDR3 comprises 15 residues. The CDR3 region has the DNA TGTGCCAGCGTTGGCGAGACCCCATACCACTACGAGCAGTACTTC. Translating gives CASVGETPYHYEQYF.

J is TRBJ1-5 and V is TRBV7-2, with a possible D match to TRBD1 (5 bases). Per the germline V gene, CDR1 is SGHTA and CDR2 is FQGNSA. This CDR3 has 15 residues. The V gene lost 3 bases and the J gene lost 7 bases, with 16 bases spanning the gap. The CDR3 sequence: CASSLGVGPQQPQHF. The CDR3 DNA reads TGTGCCAGCAGCTTGGGGGTAGGGCCCCAGCAGCCCCAGCATTTT.

This clone has more than one count but fewer than ten. Different DNA sequences within this sample yield the same CDR3. This chain uses TRBV19 with TRBJ1-6; no firm D call. The V gene lost 6 bases and the J gene lost 0 bases, with 3 bases spanning the gap. Per germline, CDR1 LNHDA and CDR2 SQIVND (reference sequence). The CDR3 consists of 13 residues. CDR3 bases: TGTGCCAGTAGGGACTCCTATAATTCACCCCTCCACTTT. Amino acids: CASRDSYNSPLHF.

This rearrangement joins TRBV7-2 to TRBJ2-7, with D perhaps matching TRBD1 (5 bases). V was cut by 1 base and J by 6 bases, with 19 bases left in between. The CDR3 runs to 16 residues. The germline V gene encodes CDR1 SGHTA and CDR2 FQGNSA. CDR3 region: CASSLEMGLRLTEQYF. CDR3 in DNA: TGTGCCAGCAGCTTAGAGATGGGGCTACGGCTTACCGAGCAGTACTTC.

Concerning this clone: Other DNA sequences in this sample translate to the same CDR3. This chain joins TRBV11-2 and TRBJ2-3; unclear D gene. V was trimmed by 5 bases and J by 3 bases, leaving 6 bases between them. The CDR3 totals 12 residues. In germline, CDR1 is SGHAT, CDR2 FQNNGV. CDR3 DNA sequence: TGTGCCAGCAGCCTTAATACAGATACGCAGTATTTT. Protein sequence: CASSLNTDTQYF. The whole variable domain, filled in from reference TRBV11-2 and TRBJ2-3, reads EAGVAQSPRYKIIEKRQSVAFWCNPISGHATLYWYQQILGQGPKLLIQFQNNGVVDDSQLPKDRFSAERLKGVDSTLKIQPAKLEDSAVYLCASSLNTDTQYFGPGTRLTVL.

This clone appeared a few times. The chain has TRBV7-9 and TRBJ2-1; D perhaps matches TRBD2 (5 bases). CDR1 and CDR2 from the germline V gene are SEHNR and FQNEAQ (reference sequence). This CDR3 has 11 amino acids. The V gene lost 1 base and the J gene lost 13 bases, with 8 bases spanning the gap. In DNA, the CDR3 is TGTGCCAGCAGCTTAGGAGGGCCTCAGTTCTTC. Protein: CASSLGGPQFF.

V and J are TRBV18 and TRBJ1-2, with D unclear. The germline gives CDR1 KGHSH, CDR2 LQKENI. V was shortened by 2 bases and J by 7 bases, with 17 bases between the two germline ends. The CDR3 loop spans 15 amino acids. DNA of the CDR3: TGTGCCAGCTCACCAAACGGGATCGGTGAGAGTGGCTACACCTTC. Translation gives CASSPNGIGESGYTF. Together with reference TRBV18 and TRBJ1-2, the CDR3 gives the full variable domain: NAGVMQNPRHLVRRRGQEARLRCSPMKGHSHVYWYRQLPEEGLKFMVYLQKENIIDESGMPKERFSAEFPKEGPSILRIQQVVRGDSAAYFCASSPNGIGESGYTFGSGTRLTVV.